This TCR beta chain originates from a study of beta chain features in type 1 diabetes. Study information: Age, gender, cell numbers and subset yield matched between patients and controls.

This clone was recorded many times. The same CDR3 can be traced to other DNA sequences in this sample. V was trimmed by 4 bases and J by 2 bases, leaving 12 bases between them. Per the germline V gene, CDR1 is SGHRS and CDR2 is YFSETQ. The CDR3 is 14 residues long. CD4+ cells of the naive, central memory, regulatory and stem cell-like memory types were sorted via CD45RO/CCR7/CD25/CD127/CD95/CD27. Expressed TCRB transcripts were sequenced because the isolated RNA had all been reverse transcribed beforehand. Clones were read by immunoSEQ multiplex PCR, and TCRdb kept only the in-frame ones, dropping some. The sample contains 250,000 to 300,000 clones, about 8% of which appear only once.

The source is a woman aged 18-29 years in good health. Sample: central memory CD4+ T cells from blood. This chain uses TRBV5-1 with TRBJ1-2; possible D gene TRBD1, 6 bases. This CDR3 reads CASSLGGENYGYTF. The CDR3 region has the DNA TGCGCCAGCAGCCTCGGGGGCGAAAACTATGGCTACACCTTC.